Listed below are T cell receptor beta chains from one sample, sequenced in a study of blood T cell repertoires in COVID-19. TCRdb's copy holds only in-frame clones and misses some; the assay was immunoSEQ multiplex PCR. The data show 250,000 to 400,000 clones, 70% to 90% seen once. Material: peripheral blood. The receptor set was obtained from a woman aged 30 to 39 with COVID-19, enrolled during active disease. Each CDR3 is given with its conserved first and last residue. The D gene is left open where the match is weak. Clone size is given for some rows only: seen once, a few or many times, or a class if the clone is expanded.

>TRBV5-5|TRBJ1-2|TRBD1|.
TGTGCCAGCAGCACGGACAGGATCTATGGCTACACCTTC
CASSTDRIYGYTF
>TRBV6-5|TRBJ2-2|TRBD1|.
TGTGCCAGCGACAGGGGCGGGAACGGGGAGCTGTTTTTT
CASDRGGNGELFF
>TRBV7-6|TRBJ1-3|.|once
TGTGCCAGCAGCTTAGATCAGAGAAACACCATATATTTT
CASSLDQRNTIYF
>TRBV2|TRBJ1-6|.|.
TGTGCCAGCAGGGGGGGGGATTTCGGTTCACCCCTCCACTTT
CASRGGDFGSPLHF
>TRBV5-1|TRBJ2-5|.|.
TGCGCCAGCAGGAGTGGGGGGGCCGAAGAGACCCAGTACTTC
CASRSGGAEETQYF
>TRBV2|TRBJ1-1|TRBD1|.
TGTGCCAGCAGTGAAGGGGACAGGGCAGCTCTCGGAGCTTTCTTT
CASSEGDRAALGAFF
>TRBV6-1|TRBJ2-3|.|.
TGTGCCAGCAGTGAAGGGGGCTATTCAGGCACAGATACGCAGTATTTT
CASSEGGYSGTDTQYF
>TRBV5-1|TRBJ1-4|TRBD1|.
TGCGCCAGCAGCTTATGGACAGGGAAGGAAAAACTGTTTTTT
CASSLWTGKEKLFF
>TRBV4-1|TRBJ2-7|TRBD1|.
TGCGCCAGCAGCCAAGGAACAGGGGGGACCTACGAGCAGTACTTC
CASSQGTGGTYEQYF
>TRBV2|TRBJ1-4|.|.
TGTGCCACCGTACGGGGAGCTAATGAAAAACTGTTTTTT
CATVRGANEKLFF